This TCR beta chain was recovered during a study of memory CD4+ T cells and cytomegalovirus serostatus (dated by TCRdb to 2018 to 2020). For the wider study: The cohort comprised about 33 healthy Belgian adults, 9 CMV seropositive and some 24 CMV seronegative. To replicate a published TCR-based CMV serostatus classifier, the study sequenced CD4+ memory TCRbeta repertoires from a Belgian cohort whose cytomegalovirus serostatus was known. Broad study findings and their caveats: Only CD4+CD45RO+ memory cells were sequenced, in contrast to the original study, in which naive and memory CD4+ and CD8+ populations were covered. Of under 200 previously reported CMV-associated TCRbeta sequences, some 73 appeared in the CD4+ memory repertoires, each in one to five individuals. For CMV serostatus prediction, a median bootstrapped AUC of approximately 0.95 was reached with the original framework, and a median bootstrapped AUC of about 0.91 was reached with a US-trained random forest. Results were interpreted as suggesting that the CMV-associated TCR signature is largely present in the CD4+ memory repertoire. The original-framework classifier achieved a median bootstrapped AUC of 0.95 with a 95% CI of 0.76-1.00 on the Belgian cohort.

A FACSAria II was used to sort memory CD4+ T cells, defined as single viable CD3+CD4+CD8-CD45RO+ cells. CMV serostatus was determined with a Roche Elecsys assay detecting serum IgG against CMV pp150, pp28, p38 and p52. Following thawing, total CD4+ T cells were enriched through positive selection using CD4 magnetic microbeads. The samples came from a separate study whose specific focus was interrogating the CD4+ T cell memory repertoire. Following standard operating procedures, peripheral blood mononuclear cells were isolated and cryopreserved, while serum was kept at -80 degrees C. The staining used CD3-PerCP (BW264/56), CD4-APC (RPA-T4), CD45RO-PE (UCHT1) and CD8-Pacific Orange (3B5) antibodies, and Sytox blue was used to exclude non-viable cells. Genomic DNA was extracted from sorted cells with the Quick-DNA Microprep Kit. TCRbeta DNA was amplified with the immunoSEQ hsTCRbeta kit following the manufacturer's protocol. TCRbeta libraries were sequenced on an Illumina MiSeq instrument. Turning to the authors' computational methods: Following removal of out-of-frame sequences, 2 million to 2.5 million distinct TCRbeta sequences were retained, with an average of approximately 69,000 per individual. Two values were used to score each individual: the count of 164 previously reported CMV-associated TCRbeta sequences and the total count of productive distinct TCRbeta sequences. A beta-binomial model was reimplemented in Python, and scikit-learn random forests with default parameters were trained on US cohort data. Classifier performance on the Belgian cohort was reported as the median AUC with percentile confidence intervals calculated over 10,000 bootstrap iterations. As stored in TCRdb, this immuneACCESS dataset retains in-frame rearrangements with V and J assigned. A fraction of the clones does not appear; measured against another copy, unresolved V genes explain less than half of the discrepancy, and the remainder lacks a known reason. V and J calls and clone size follow that table, whereas D and trimming were derived from the DNA. The table for this sample lists tens of thousands of clones; 80% of them were counted only once. 1.1% to 1.5% of the sample is held by the ten biggest clonotypes.

On this clone itself: Its antigen is still unknown. No much larger clone is present one base from it, and per-base qualities are unavailable.

At the junction V is shortened by 8 bases and J by 2 bases, with 13 bases in between. Including the terminal cysteine and phenylalanine, the CDR3 comprises 15 residues. Of the read, only the CDR3 DNA is kept; its 45 bases are in frame from base 1. The germline V gene yields KGHSH for CDR1 and LQKENI for CDR2. The receptor comes from an adult in good health and CMV-seropositive. Material: memory CD4+ T cells from blood. The chain was built from TRBV18 and TRBJ2-6; no D gene call is confident. The CDR3: CASTMTGAGANVLTF. Here is the DNA: TGTGCCAGCACGATGACTGGGGCTGGGGCCAACGTCCTGACTTTC.